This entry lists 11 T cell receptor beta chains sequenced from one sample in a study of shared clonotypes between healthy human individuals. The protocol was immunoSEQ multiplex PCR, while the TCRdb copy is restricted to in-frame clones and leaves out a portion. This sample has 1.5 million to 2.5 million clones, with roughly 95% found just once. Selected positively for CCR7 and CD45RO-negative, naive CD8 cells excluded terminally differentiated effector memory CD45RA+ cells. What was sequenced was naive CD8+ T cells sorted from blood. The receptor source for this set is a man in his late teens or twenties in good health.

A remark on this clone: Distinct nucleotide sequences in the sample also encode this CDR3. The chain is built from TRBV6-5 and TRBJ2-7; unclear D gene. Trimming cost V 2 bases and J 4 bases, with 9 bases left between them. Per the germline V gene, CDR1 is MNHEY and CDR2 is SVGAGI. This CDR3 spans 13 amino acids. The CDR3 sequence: CASSYRGAYEQYF. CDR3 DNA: TGTGCCAGCAGTTACCGTGGAGCGTACGAGCAGTACTTC.

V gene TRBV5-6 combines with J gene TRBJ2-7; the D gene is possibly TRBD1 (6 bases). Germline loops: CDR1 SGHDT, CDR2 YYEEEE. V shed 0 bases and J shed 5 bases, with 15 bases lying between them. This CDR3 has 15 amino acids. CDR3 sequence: CASSLGAGDPHEQYF. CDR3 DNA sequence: TGTGCCAGCAGCTTGGGTGCAGGGGACCCCCACGAGCAGTACTTC.

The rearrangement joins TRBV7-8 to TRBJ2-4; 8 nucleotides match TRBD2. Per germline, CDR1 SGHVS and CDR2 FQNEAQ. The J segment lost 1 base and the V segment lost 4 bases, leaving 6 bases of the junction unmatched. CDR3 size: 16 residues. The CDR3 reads CASSSRTSSAKNIQYF. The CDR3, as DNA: TGTGCCAGCAGCTCAAGGACTAGCTCGGCCAAAAACATTCAGTACTTC.

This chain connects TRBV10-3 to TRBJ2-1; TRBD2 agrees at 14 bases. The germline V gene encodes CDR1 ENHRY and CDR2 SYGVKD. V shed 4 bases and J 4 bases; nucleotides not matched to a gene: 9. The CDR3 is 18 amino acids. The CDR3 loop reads CAISALPGLAGEYNEQFF. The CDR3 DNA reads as TGTGCCATCAGTGCCTTACCGGGACTAGCGGGAGAATACAATGAGCAGTTCTTC.

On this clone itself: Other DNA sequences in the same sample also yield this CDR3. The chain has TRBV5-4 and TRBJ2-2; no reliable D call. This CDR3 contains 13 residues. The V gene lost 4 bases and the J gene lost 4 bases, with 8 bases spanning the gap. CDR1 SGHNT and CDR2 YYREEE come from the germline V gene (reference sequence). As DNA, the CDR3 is TGTGCCAGCAGCCTCCATGGCACCGGGGAGCTGTTTTTT. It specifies CASSLHGTGELFF.

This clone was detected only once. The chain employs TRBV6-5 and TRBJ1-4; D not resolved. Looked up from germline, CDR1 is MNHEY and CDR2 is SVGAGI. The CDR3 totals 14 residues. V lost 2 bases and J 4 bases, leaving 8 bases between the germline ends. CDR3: CASSYGEGNEKLFF. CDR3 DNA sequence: TGTGCCAGCAGTTACGGAGAGGGTAATGAAAAACTGTTTTTT.

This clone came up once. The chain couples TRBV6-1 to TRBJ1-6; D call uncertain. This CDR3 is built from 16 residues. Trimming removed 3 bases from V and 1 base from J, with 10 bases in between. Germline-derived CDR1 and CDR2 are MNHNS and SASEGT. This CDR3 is CASSDNRASYNSPLHF. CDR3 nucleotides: TGTGCCAGCAGTGATAATCGGGCTTCCTATAATTCACCCCTCCACTTT.

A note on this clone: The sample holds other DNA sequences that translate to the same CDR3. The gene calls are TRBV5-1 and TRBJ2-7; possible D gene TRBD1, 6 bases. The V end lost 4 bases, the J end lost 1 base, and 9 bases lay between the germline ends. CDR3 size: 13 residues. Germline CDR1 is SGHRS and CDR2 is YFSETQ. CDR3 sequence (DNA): TGCGCCAGCAGCCCGACAGGTTCCTACGAGCAGTACTTC. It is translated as CASSPTGSYEQYF.

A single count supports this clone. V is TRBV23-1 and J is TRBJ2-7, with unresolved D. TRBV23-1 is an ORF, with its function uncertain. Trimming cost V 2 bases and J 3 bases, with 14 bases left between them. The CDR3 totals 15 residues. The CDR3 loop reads CASSQRQALLYEQYF. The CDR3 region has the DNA TGCGCCAGCAGTCAAAGGCAGGCTCTCCTCTACGAGCAGTACTTC.

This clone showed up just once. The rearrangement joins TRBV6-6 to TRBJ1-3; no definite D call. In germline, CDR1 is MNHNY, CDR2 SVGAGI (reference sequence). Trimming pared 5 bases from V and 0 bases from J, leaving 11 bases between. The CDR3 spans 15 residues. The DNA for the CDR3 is TGTGCCAGCAGTCCTTGGGATATCTCTGGAAACACCATATATTTT. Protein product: CASSPWDISGNTIYF.

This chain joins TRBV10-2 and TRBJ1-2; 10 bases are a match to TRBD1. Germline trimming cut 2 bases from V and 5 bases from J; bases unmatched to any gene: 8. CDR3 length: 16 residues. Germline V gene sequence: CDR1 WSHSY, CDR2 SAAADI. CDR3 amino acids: CASSEPGTGDLYGYTF. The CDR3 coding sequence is TGCGCCAGCAGTGAGCCCGGGACAGGGGACCTTTATGGCTACACCTTC.